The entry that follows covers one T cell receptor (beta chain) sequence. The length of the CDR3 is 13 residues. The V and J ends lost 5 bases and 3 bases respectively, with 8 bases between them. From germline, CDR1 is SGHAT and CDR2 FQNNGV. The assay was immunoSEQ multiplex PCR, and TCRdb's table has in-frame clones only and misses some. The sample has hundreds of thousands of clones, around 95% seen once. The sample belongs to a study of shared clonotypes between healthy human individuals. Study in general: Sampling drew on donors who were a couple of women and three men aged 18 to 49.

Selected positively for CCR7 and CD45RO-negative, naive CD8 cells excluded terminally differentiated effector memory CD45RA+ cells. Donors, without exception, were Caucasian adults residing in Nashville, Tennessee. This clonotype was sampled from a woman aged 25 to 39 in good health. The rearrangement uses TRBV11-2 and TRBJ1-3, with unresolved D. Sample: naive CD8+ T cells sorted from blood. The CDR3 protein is CASSGRSGNTIYF. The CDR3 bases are TGTGCCAGCAGCGGCCGAAGTGGAAACACCATATATTTT.